This T cell receptor (beta chain) was sequenced in a study of shared clonotypes between healthy human individuals. Terminally differentiated effector memory CD45RA+ cells were excluded by CCR7 positive selection of CD45RO-negative cells. At deep level, the assay was performed. Assay: immunoSEQ multiplex PCR; the TCRdb copy retains only in-frame clones and omits some. The data hold 560,000 or so clones, with around 96% observed a single time. The sequence was obtained from a woman in her thirties in good health. The sequencing sample was made of naive CD8+ T cells sorted from blood.

The CDR3 protein is CASSGGTGANQPQHF. In DNA form, the CDR3 reads TGTGCCAGCAGTGGGGGGACAGGGGCTAATCAGCCCCAGCATTTT. The V and J genes are TRBV28 and TRBJ1-5; 10 bases match TRBD1. V shed 5 bases, J shed 4 bases, and the junction held 5 bases outside the gene matches. The CDR3 contains 15 residues. Germline V lookup: CDR1 MDHEN, CDR2 SYDVKM.